The source of this T cell receptor beta chain is a study of blood T cell repertoires in COVID-19 (dated by TCRdb to 2018 to 2021). Background for the entire study: The collaborator samples originated in the United States, Italy and Spain and spanned the acute and convalescent phases of COVID-19. The prospective study material was composed of cDNA or gDNA derived from T cells, B-cell-depleted T cells, or PBMCs. Deeply sampled blood TCRbeta repertoires from subjects exposed to, actively infected with, or recovered from COVID-19 were included in the dataset. A freely available public database, intended as a resource for researchers studying the immune response to SARS-CoV-2, is where the repertoires were released. The samples were drawn from two sources: the first 160 participants of the ongoing ImmuneRACE study, and over 1,000 subjects contributed by 6 global collaborators. A de-identified subject ID, COVID-19 status, age in years and sex were almost always included in the sample metadata. Where available, HLA class I and class II types were taken from metadata supplied by the sample provider and were not determined by assay-based typing. Results and caveats for the whole study, not just this receptor: How much clinical and demographic metadata was included differed by source and by participant, and the metadata was provided uncurated.

Concerning this clone itself: The target of this receptor is not known. Base qualities are not provided; no much larger clone lies one nucleotide away.

Germline trimming amounts to 7 bases on V and 1 base on J, with 7 as the count of junction bases outside the gene matches. CDR1 is given as SGDLS and CDR2 as YYNGEE, both from the germline V gene. From its cysteine to its phenylalanine, the CDR3 spans 16 amino acids. The retained sequence is limited to the CDR3, 48 bases, with the frame set at the first base. Enrolling through a virtual design, the prospective study's participants ranged in age from roughly 18 to 100 years and lived across 20 to 25 United States geographic areas. To assign participants to cohorts, the prospective study relied on clinical history that participants themselves reported in a screening survey and a study questionnaire. ImmuneRACE Cohort 3 recovered participants were defined by two consecutive negative NP/OP PCR tests, healthcare professional clearance, or symptom resolution. In the prospective study, mobile phlebotomists collected whole blood, serum and a nasopharyngeal or oropharyngeal swab from each participant. Prospective study participants could optionally give additional blood draws and questionnaires over an approximately 2-month period. Blood samples from the prospective study were shipped frozen or at room temperature prior to DNA extraction.

TCRbeta CDR3 regions were amplified from genomic DNA using the immunoSEQ Assay, a bias-controlled multiplex PCR. The paper's data handling went like this. Within the assay, amplification of reference gene primers was used to estimate how many nucleated cells each sample contained. To quantify the absolute abundance of each unique TCRbeta CDR3 rearrangement, sequence reads were collapsed and filtered. For each sample, productive Simpson clonality was calculated as the square root of Simpson's diversity index over productive rearrangements. Here the immuneACCESS table is served through TCRdb, limited to in-frame sequences with V and J called. Missing clones are a known gap in these copies; in checked studies unresolved V genes cover under half, and the rest lacks a known reason. V, J and clone size reflect that table, while D and trimming were determined from the DNA. The sample table holds 150,000 or so clones, of which roughly 90% were seen once. 6% to 8.5% of the sample belongs to the ten largest clones.

Material: PBMCs or T cells enriched from blood (not recorded which). The origin of this receptor is a woman aged 45 to 65 who had recovered from COVID-19. Rearrangement joined TRBV9 to TRBJ2-3; 12 bases in the junction line up with TRBD2. The nucleotides read TGTGCCAGCGGGGGAAGGACTAGCGGGGGCACAGATACGCAGTATTTT. Translated, this is CASGGRTSGGTDTQYF.